This T cell receptor beta chain was sequenced during a study of blood T cell dynamics during melanoma immunotherapy. Study information: Standard first-line treatment here was pembrolizumab or nivolumab plus ipilimumab in metastatic melanoma.

Here immunoSEQ multiplex PCR was the method, and the copy in TCRdb shows in-frame clones only, minus some. The table records about 13,000 clones, roughly 86% of them present only once. Described time point: pre-treatment baseline. One draw preceded checkpoint blockade; another followed its first cycle at week 3. Response was assessed by RECIST 1.1 at 12 weeks, except a couple of rapid progressors. This clone turned up a few times. There are 14 residues in the CDR3. Deletions cut 1 base from V and 5 bases from J, with 11 bases between. Germline V CDR1 and CDR2: LNHNV, YYDKDF (reference sequence). V usage is TRBV15 and J usage is TRBJ1-1; D is unresolved. The material sequenced was blood, taken from a patient treated with checkpoint blockade. The clonotype was recovered from a human donor with melanoma. CDR3 sequence reads: CATSRAGSGTEAFF. The CDR3 DNA follows: TGTGCCACCAGCAGAGCCGGGTCCGGGACTGAAGCTTTCTTT.